In its sample, the clone carrying this T cell receptor beta chain was seen once. The sample belongs to a study of shared clonotypes between healthy human individuals. Study information: The donor pool was made up of a couple of women and a few men aged 18 to 49.

Germline V gene data show CDR1 as MDHEN and CDR2 as SYDVKM. This CDR3 spans 17 amino acids. V lost 6 bases to trimming and J lost 9 bases, with 27 bases between them. Donors were Caucasian adults residing in Nashville, Tennessee, USA. A split of CD4+ cells into CD45RA+ naive and CD45RA-negative memory subsets was performed. The method was immunoSEQ multiplex PCR; TCRdb's version includes in-frame clones alone and lacks a portion of them. Here the sample spans more than 2,000,000 clones, more than 80% being singletons. Sequenced sample: naive CD4+ T cells from PBMCs. Specified subset: CD45RA+ positively selected. This TCR was sampled from a man aged 18-30 years in good health. Some clones in this sample may be carry-over from other donors' samples. The chain links TRBV28 to TRBJ2-1; maybe TRBD2 (6 bases). The CDR3 here is CASSRIPTSIHSGEQFF. CDR3 sequence (DNA): TGTGCCAGCAGCCGAATACCGACTAGTATTCATTCAGGTGAGCAGTTCTTC. Complete variable domain (other parts from reference TRBV28 and TRBJ2-1): DVKVTQSSRYLVKRTGEKVFLECVQDMDHENMFWYRQDPGLGLRLIYFSYDVKMKEKGDIPEGYSVSREKKERFSLILESASTNQTSMYLCASSRIPTSIHSGEQFFGPGTRLTVL.